This is a list of T cell receptor beta chains from one sample in a study of T-cell memory formation after mild COVID-19. From the 5' RACE reads, TCRdb called clonotypes with MiXCR, one entry per CDR3 protein. The table lists about 190,000 distinct CDR3 sequences, 15% to 20% of them singletons. Sequenced material: PBMCs or a T cell subset sorted from them (not recorded which). These receptors originate from an adult woman who had mild COVID-19 (a few samples of this study predate the infection). Cell type and time point are not known. Each CDR3 is given with its conserved first and last residue. A D gene is named only where the DNA matches it firmly. The size entry is marked missing in some rows and otherwise reads once, few, many or a size class.

size	D	V	J	CDR3	DNA
few	.	TRBV12-3/TRBV12-4	TRBJ2-5	CASRLRALVETQYF	TGTGCCAGCAGGCTCCGGGCCCTGGTGGAGACCCAGTACTTC
.	.	TRBV12-3/TRBV12-4	TRBJ2-4	CASTRTAENIQYF	TGTGCCAGCACCCGGACAGCTGAAAACATTCAGTACTTC
few	.	TRBV7-2	TRBJ2-5	CASSARGSGVKETQYF	TGTGCCAGCAGCGCTAGGGGGAGCGGGGTAAAAGAGACCCAGTACTTC
.	.	TRBV12-3/TRBV12-4	TRBJ2-1	CASSLATRLEQFF	TGTGCCAGCAGCCTGGCGACCCGACTCGAGCAGTTCTTC
.	TRBD2	TRBV5-6	TRBJ2-3	CASSFGLETDTQYF	TGTGCCAGCAGCTTCGGACTAGAGACAGATACGCAGTATTTT
.	TRBD1	TRBV28	TRBJ2-2	CASSLAGQGVVGELFF	TGTGCCAGCAGTTTGGCCGGACAGGGGGTTGTCGGGGAGCTGTTTTTT
.	.	TRBV6-6	TRBJ2-3	CASMWNTDTQYF	TGTGCCAGCATGTGGAACACAGATACGCAGTATTTT
.	.	TRBV6-1	TRBJ1-2	CASSDVTGGIGYTF	TGTGCCAGCAGTGATGTAACGGGGGGCATCGGCTACACCTTC
.	TRBD1	TRBV20-1	TRBJ1-2	CSATTPGQNGYTF	TGCAGTGCTACCACACCGGGACAGAATGGCTACACCTTC
many	.	TRBV11-3	TRBJ1-6	CASSPSPGRSIHF	TGTGCCAGCAGCCCAAGTCCGGGCCGATCAATCCACTTT
few	.	TRBV5-1	TRBJ2-7	CASSPAASSYEQYF	TGCGCCAGCAGTCCAGCGGCCAGCTCCTACGAGCAGTACTTC
few	TRBD1	TRBV7-9	TRBJ1-4	CASSFSPTGGEKLFF	TGTGCCAGCAGCTTCAGCCCAACAGGGGGCGAAAAACTGTTTTTT
few	.	TRBV18	TRBJ2-6	CASSPSTPQYSGANVLTF	TGTGCCAGCTCCCCGTCCACCCCCCAGTACTCTGGGGCCAACGTCCTGACTTTC
.	.	TRBV9	TRBJ2-3	CASSVVFDTQYF	TGTGCCAGCAGCGTAGTATTTGATACGCAGTATTTT
.	TRBD2	TRBV12-3/TRBV12-4	TRBJ2-1	CASSPRTSGSNEQFF	TGTGCCAGCAGTCCAAGGACTAGCGGGAGTAATGAGCAGTTCTTC
many	.	TRBV3-1	TRBJ1-5	CASSQGGPQHF	TGTGCCAGCAGCCAAGGGGGGCCCCAGCATTTT
few	.	TRBV19	TRBJ1-1	CASSIGFANTEAFF	TGTGCCAGTAGTATAGGTTTCGCGAACACTGAAGCTTTCTTT
.	.	TRBV6-5	TRBJ1-2	CASSYMGRVWDGYTF	TGTGCCAGCAGTTACATGGGGAGGGTTTGGGATGGCTACACCTTC
few	.	TRBV6-6	TRBJ1-1	CASWGGTEAFF	TGTGCCAGCTGGGGAGGGACTGAAGCTTTCTTT
.	.	TRBV20-1	TRBJ2-2	CSARLDNTGELFF	TGCAGTGCTAGGCTCGACAACACCGGGGAGCTGTTTTTT
.	.	TRBV11-2	TRBJ2-3	CASSSDGASTDTQYF	TGTGCCAGCAGCTCGGACGGGGCTAGCACAGATACGCAGTATTTT
.	TRBD1	TRBV5-4	TRBJ2-2	CASSPLGTVNTGELFF	TGTGCCAGCAGCCCTCTGGGGACAGTGAACACCGGGGAGCTGTTTTTT
.	TRBD1	TRBV12-3/TRBV12-4	TRBJ2-7	CASSPVGVGTVSYEQYF	TGTGCCAGCAGCCCGGTAGGAGTCGGGACAGTTTCCTACGAGCAGTACTTC
few	.	TRBV7-9	TRBJ2-3	CASIPQGIADTQYF	TGTGCCAGCATCCCACAAGGGATCGCAGATACGCAGTATTTT
.	.	TRBV2	TRBJ1-2	CASSVGGTLYGYTF	TGTGCCAGCAGTGTCGGGGGAACCCTCTATGGCTACACCTTC
.	.	TRBV9	TRBJ2-1	CASSTRQYNEQFF	TGTGCCAGCAGCACGCGACAGTACAATGAGCAGTTCTTC
.	TRBD1	TRBV2	TRBJ1-1	CASSEQGQGYTEAFF	TGTGCCAGCAGTGAACAGGGACAGGGGTACACTGAAGCTTTCTTT
few	TRBD1	TRBV20-1	TRBJ1-2	CSLHRGVYYGYTF	TGCAGTCTCCACAGGGGGGTTTACTATGGCTACACCTTC
few	TRBD2	TRBV7-6	TRBJ2-2	CASSTSGEVNTGELFF	TGTGCCAGCAGCACGAGCGGGGAGGTGAACACCGGGGAGCTGTTTTTT
few	.	TRBV7-3	TRBJ1-1	CASSLQGSNTEAFF	TGTGCCAGCAGCTTGCAGGGGTCGAACACTGAAGCTTTCTTT
few	.	TRBV7-2	TRBJ1-6	CASSRYTGSYNSPLHF	TGTGCCAGCAGCCGTTACACTGGCTCCTATAATTCACCCCTCCACTTT
few	TRBD1	TRBV9	TRBJ2-3	CASSAGQGADTQYF	TGTGCCAGCAGCGCGGGACAGGGGGCAGATACGCAGTATTTT
few	.	TRBV5-5	TRBJ2-1	CASSLRTPNEQFF	TGTGCCAGCAGCCTCCGGACGCCCAATGAGCAGTTCTTC
.	.	TRBV6-6	TRBJ1-3	CASSPDRSSGNTIYF	TGTGCCAGCAGTCCGGACAGATCCTCTGGAAACACCATATATTTT
.	TRBD2	TRBV7-6	TRBJ2-1	CASSLEREAWHEQFF	TGTGCCAGCAGCTTAGAGCGGGAGGCTTGGCATGAGCAGTTCTTC
.	.	TRBV29-1	TRBJ2-7	CSVDLEGHNYEQYF	TGCAGCGTTGATTTGGAGGGACACAACTACGAGCAGTACTTC
.	.	TRBV4-1	TRBJ1-6	CASSQVGRARRGAPSPLHF	TGCGCCAGCAGCCAAGTTGGGCGCGCCCGGAGGGGGGCTCCGAGTCCCCTCCACTTT
few	.	TRBV29-1	TRBJ2-3	CSVSLDEGTDTQYF	TGCAGCGTTTCCCTGGACGAGGGAACAGATACGCAGTATTTT
.	TRBD2	TRBV6-2/TRBV6-3	TRBJ2-7	CASSTTSRSSYEQYF	TGTGCCAGCAGTACGACTAGCCGCAGCTCCTACGAGCAGTACTTC
.	.	TRBV2	TRBJ2-3	CASSVRGDTQYF	TGTGCCAGCAGCGTCCGAGGGGATACGCAGTATTTT
few	TRBD1	TRBV7-6	TRBJ2-2	CASSSYGQANTGELFF	TGTGCCAGCAGCTCGTACGGACAGGCGAACACCGGGGAGCTGTTTTTT
few	.	TRBV11-2	TRBJ2-1	CASSPRALRFSYNEQFF	TGTGCCAGCAGCCCACGGGCCTTACGTTTCTCCTACAATGAGCAGTTCTTC
few	TRBD2	TRBV11-2	TRBJ2-5	CASRFSGTRGQETQYF	TGTGCCAGCAGATTCAGCGGGACGAGAGGCCAAGAGACCCAGTACTTC
few	.	TRBV20-1	TRBJ1-1	CSARDGQGRNTEAFF	TGCAGTGCTAGAGATGGCCAGGGAAGGAACACTGAAGCTTTCTTT
.	TRBD2	TRBV7-2	TRBJ2-3	CASSLGAGVGTDTQYF	TGTGCCAGCAGCTTAGGTGCGGGAGTCGGGACAGATACGCAGTATTTT
few	.	TRBV6-2/TRBV6-3	TRBJ2-7	CASSYGQGYYEQYF	TGTGCCAGCAGTTACGGGCAGGGGTACTACGAGCAGTACTTC
.	.	TRBV18	TRBJ2-7	CASSPSLGNEQYF	TGTGCCAGCTCACCCTCGCTAGGTAACGAGCAGTACTTC
.	.	TRBV2	TRBJ2-7	CASNYGQTYEQYF	TGTGCCAGCAATTACGGACAGACCTACGAGCAGTACTTC
few	TRBD1	TRBV11-2	TRBJ2-7	CASSFLDRGIRYEQYF	TGTGCCAGCAGCTTTTTGGACAGGGGGATCCGCTACGAGCAGTACTTC
few	.	TRBV20-1	TRBJ1-5	CSASSGFGNQPQHF	TGCAGTGCTAGTTCGGGGTTCGGCAATCAGCCCCAGCATTTT
few	TRBD1	TRBV20-1	TRBJ2-1	CSATRQGVNNEQFF	TGCAGTGCTACGCGACAGGGGGTGAACAATGAGCAGTTCTTC
few	.	TRBV20-1	TRBJ1-6	CSVRDAGNSPLHF	TGCAGTGTGAGGGACGCCGGGAATTCACCCCTCCACTTT
.	.	TRBV12-3/TRBV12-4	TRBJ1-1	CASGKTANPGTEAFF	TGTGCCAGCGGAAAGACAGCGAACCCCGGCACTGAAGCTTTCTTT
few	TRBD1	TRBV10-3	TRBJ1-1	CAIRQQQGTNTEAFF	TGTGCCATCAGGCAACAACAGGGGACGAACACTGAAGCTTTCTTT
few	TRBD2	TRBV7-2	TRBJ2-1	CASSFSGSIYNEQFF	TGTGCCAGCAGCTTTAGCGGGAGTATCTACAATGAGCAGTTCTTC
.	TRBD1	TRBV4-3	TRBJ1-5	CASSQDSDRGNQPQHF	TGCGCCAGCAGCCAAGATTCGGACAGGGGCAATCAGCCCCAGCATTTT
.	.	TRBV5-1	TRBJ2-5	CASSLSRTEETQYF	TGCGCCAGCAGCTTGTCCCGGACAGAAGAGACCCAGTACTTC
few	.	TRBV29-1	TRBJ2-1	CSVVTAVPYNEQFF	TGCAGCGTTGTCACAGCCGTCCCTTACAATGAGCAGTTCTTC
few	TRBD1	TRBV5-6	TRBJ2-7	CASTTSQGRRGYEQYF	TGTGCCAGCACCACATCACAGGGGCGAAGAGGATACGAGCAGTACTTC
.	.	TRBV9	TRBJ1-1	CASSPGGQMNTEAFF	TGTGCCAGCAGCCCGGGAGGACAGATGAACACTGAAGCTTTCTTT